Listed below are T cell receptor beta chains from one sample, sequenced in a study of identical twins. Each CDR3 protein is one row after TCRdb ran MiXCR on the 5' RACE reads. The sample carries fewer than 500,000 distinct CDR3 sequences, 13% to 15% recorded once. These sequences were also reported in another study, on yellow fever vaccine responses in identical twins.

The sample consisted of CD4+ T cells sorted from blood. These receptor sequences come from a woman aged 18-29 years in good health. CDR3s include the opening cysteine and the closing phenylalanine or tryptophan. D genes are given only for firm matches. Clone size, where shown, is once, few, many, or a class for clones that have expanded.

d_call: -
clone_size: few
j_call: TRBJ2-1
v_call: TRBV27
cdr3_aa: CASTDNGNEQFF
cdr3_nt: TGTGCCAGCACGGATAATGGGAATGAGCAGTTCTTC

d_call: -
clone_size: -
j_call: TRBJ2-7
v_call: TRBV12-3/TRBV12-4
cdr3_aa: CASSLQSGYEQYF
cdr3_nt: TGTGCCAGCAGTTTGCAATCGGGCTACGAGCAGTACTTC

d_call: TRBD1
clone_size: few
j_call: TRBJ2-2
v_call: TRBV7-9
cdr3_aa: CASSARQGGTGELFF
cdr3_nt: TGTGCCAGCAGCGCCCGACAGGGGGGCACCGGGGAGCTGTTTTTT

d_call: TRBD1
clone_size: -
j_call: TRBJ2-7
v_call: TRBV28
cdr3_aa: CASTKMLGQGAGEQYF
cdr3_nt: TGTGCCAGCACCAAAATGCTAGGACAGGGGGCCGGAGAGCAGTACTTC

d_call: -
clone_size: -
j_call: TRBJ2-7
v_call: TRBV7-8
cdr3_aa: CASSLLPDHEQYF
cdr3_nt: TGTGCCAGCAGCCTTCTGCCGGACCACGAGCAGTACTTC

d_call: -
clone_size: few
j_call: TRBJ1-4
v_call: TRBV5-1
cdr3_aa: CASSSTSTNEKLFF
cdr3_nt: TGCGCCAGCAGCTCGACGTCAACTAATGAAAAACTGTTTTTT

d_call: TRBD1
clone_size: many
j_call: TRBJ1-2
v_call: TRBV12-3/TRBV12-4
cdr3_aa: CASSSLPGQGAPRGYTF
cdr3_nt: TGTGCCAGCAGTTCACTACCGGGACAGGGGGCGCCCCGGGGCTACACCTTC

d_call: -
clone_size: few
j_call: TRBJ2-3
v_call: TRBV4-2
cdr3_aa: CASSRTGLAVDF
cdr3_nt: TGTGCCAGCAGCCGTACAGGGTTGGCTGTGGATTTT

d_call: -
clone_size: -
j_call: TRBJ2-5
v_call: TRBV2
cdr3_aa: CASTTEQTQYF
cdr3_nt: TGTGCCAGCACCACGGAGCAGACCCAGTACTTC

d_call: TRBD1
clone_size: -
j_call: TRBJ2-7
v_call: TRBV29-1
cdr3_aa: CSASDRGRNEQYF
cdr3_nt: TGCAGCGCCTCGGACAGGGGGCGTAACGAGCAGTACTTC

d_call: -
clone_size: -
j_call: TRBJ2-1
v_call: TRBV20-1
cdr3_aa: CSAREFTGIYNEQFF
cdr3_nt: TGCAGTGCTAGAGAGTTCACAGGAATATACAATGAGCAGTTCTTC

d_call: -
clone_size: few
j_call: TRBJ2-2
v_call: TRBV28
cdr3_aa: CATPGPRNTGELFF
cdr3_nt: TGTGCCACCCCGGGACCCCGGAACACCGGGGAGCTGTTTTTT

d_call: TRBD2
clone_size: once
j_call: TRBJ2-5
v_call: TRBV5-1
cdr3_aa: CASSLAGLTSGSQETQYF
cdr3_nt: TGCGCCAGCAGCTTGGCTGGCTTAACTAGCGGGAGCCAAGAGACCCAGTACTTC

d_call: -
clone_size: many
j_call: TRBJ2-7
v_call: TRBV5-1
cdr3_aa: CASSLDLGRWDVSYEQYF
cdr3_nt: TGCGCCAGCAGCTTGGATCTGGGTCGGTGGGACGTTTCCTACGAGCAGTACTTC

d_call: -
clone_size: few
j_call: TRBJ2-6
v_call: TRBV6-2/TRBV6-3
cdr3_aa: CASSYSIVGAGGANVLTF
cdr3_nt: TGTGCCAGCAGTTACTCGATCGTGGGGGCTGGTGGGGCCAACGTCCTGACTTTC

d_call: -
clone_size: few
j_call: TRBJ2-2
v_call: TRBV24-1
cdr3_aa: CATSGAGELFF
cdr3_nt: TGTGCCACCAGTGGGGCCGGGGAGCTGTTTTTT

d_call: TRBD2
clone_size: -
j_call: TRBJ2-5
v_call: TRBV9
cdr3_aa: CASSAIGTNKETQYF
cdr3_nt: TGTGCCAGCAGCGCCATCGGGACTAATAAAGAGACCCAGTACTTC

d_call: -
clone_size: -
j_call: TRBJ1-2
v_call: TRBV5-1
cdr3_aa: CASSPDGGGYGYTF
cdr3_nt: TGCGCCAGCAGCCCGGACGGGGGTGGCTATGGCTACACCTTC

d_call: TRBD2
clone_size: many
j_call: TRBJ2-4
v_call: TRBV25-1
cdr3_aa: CASSDSRGDKNIQYF
cdr3_nt: TGTGCCAGCAGTGACTCCCGGGGGGATAAAAACATTCAGTACTTC

d_call: -
clone_size: few
j_call: TRBJ1-5
v_call: TRBV20-1
cdr3_aa: CSAPTGPNQPQHF
cdr3_nt: TGCAGTGCTCCAACAGGGCCCAATCAGCCCCAGCATTTT

d_call: TRBD1
clone_size: few
j_call: TRBJ2-5
v_call: TRBV29-1
cdr3_aa: CSVVTGSQETQYF
cdr3_nt: TGCAGCGTTGTGACAGGGTCCCAAGAGACCCAGTACTTC

d_call: TRBD1
clone_size: -
j_call: TRBJ2-7
v_call: TRBV6-5
cdr3_aa: CASSSRGQGGSYEQYF
cdr3_nt: TGTGCCAGCAGTTCGCGTGGACAGGGAGGCTCCTACGAGCAGTACTTC

d_call: -
clone_size: -
j_call: TRBJ2-4
v_call: TRBV28
cdr3_aa: CASSTGGVAKNIQYF
cdr3_nt: TGTGCCAGCAGTACAGGGGGGGTGGCCAAAAACATTCAGTACTTC

d_call: -
clone_size: -
j_call: TRBJ2-3
v_call: TRBV12-3/TRBV12-4
cdr3_aa: CASSSAGRVTDTQYF
cdr3_nt: TGTGCCAGCAGTTCCGCAGGGAGAGTCACAGATACGCAGTATTTT

d_call: -
clone_size: -
j_call: TRBJ2-1
v_call: TRBV5-1
cdr3_aa: CASSFGRDNEQFF
cdr3_nt: TGCGCCAGCAGCTTCGGACGAGACAATGAGCAGTTCTTC

d_call: -
clone_size: -
j_call: TRBJ1-4
v_call: TRBV21-1
cdr3_aa: CASVRAEQGANEKLFF
cdr3_nt: TGTGCCAGCGTGAGAGCTGAACAGGGAGCTAATGAAAAACTGTTTTTT

d_call: -
clone_size: -
j_call: TRBJ1-2
v_call: TRBV27
cdr3_aa: CASSPPPPNYGYTF
cdr3_nt: TGTGCCAGCAGTCCACCTCCACCTAACTATGGCTACACCTTC

d_call: -
clone_size: -
j_call: TRBJ2-7
v_call: TRBV5-6
cdr3_aa: CASSALVLGSTSYEQYF
cdr3_nt: TGTGCCAGCAGCGCGCTCGTGTTAGGGTCTACCTCCTACGAGCAGTACTTC

d_call: -
clone_size: many
j_call: TRBJ1-1
v_call: TRBV12-3/TRBV12-4
cdr3_aa: CASGLDTEAFF
cdr3_nt: TGTGCCAGCGGATTAGACACTGAAGCTTTCTTT

d_call: TRBD2
clone_size: -
j_call: TRBJ2-1
v_call: TRBV12-3/TRBV12-4
cdr3_aa: CASSFVGTSPNEQFF
cdr3_nt: TGTGCCAGCAGTTTTGTAGGGACTAGTCCCAATGAGCAGTTCTTC

d_call: TRBD2
clone_size: few
j_call: TRBJ2-5
v_call: TRBV6-1
cdr3_aa: CASSPRGMPGGLQETQYF
cdr3_nt: TGTGCCAGCAGCCCAAGGGGGATGCCGGGGGGGCTTCAAGAGACCCAGTACTTC

d_call: TRBD1
clone_size: few
j_call: TRBJ2-7
v_call: TRBV24-1
cdr3_aa: CATSDTTGGSYEQYF
cdr3_nt: TGTGCCACCAGTGACACGACAGGGGGCTCCTACGAGCAGTACTTC

d_call: -
clone_size: -
j_call: TRBJ2-2
v_call: TRBV5-1
cdr3_aa: CASSRGNRPGGEELFF
cdr3_nt: TGCGCCAGCAGCCGGGGAAATCGGCCAGGCGGCGAGGAGCTGTTTTTT

d_call: -
clone_size: -
j_call: TRBJ1-2
v_call: TRBV29-1
cdr3_aa: CSARDAKDRRGYTF
cdr3_nt: TGCAGCGCCCGAGATGCGAAGGATAGAAGGGGCTACACCTTC

d_call: -
clone_size: -
j_call: TRBJ2-3
v_call: TRBV6-2/TRBV6-3
cdr3_aa: CASSYSSGVRGNADTQYF
cdr3_nt: TGTGCCAGCAGTTACTCCTCGGGCGTACGAGGGAATGCAGATACGCAGTATTTT

d_call: TRBD1
clone_size: few
j_call: TRBJ1-4
v_call: TRBV5-5
cdr3_aa: CASSLEQGDEKLFF
cdr3_nt: TGTGCCAGCAGCTTGGAACAGGGGGATGAAAAACTGTTTTTT